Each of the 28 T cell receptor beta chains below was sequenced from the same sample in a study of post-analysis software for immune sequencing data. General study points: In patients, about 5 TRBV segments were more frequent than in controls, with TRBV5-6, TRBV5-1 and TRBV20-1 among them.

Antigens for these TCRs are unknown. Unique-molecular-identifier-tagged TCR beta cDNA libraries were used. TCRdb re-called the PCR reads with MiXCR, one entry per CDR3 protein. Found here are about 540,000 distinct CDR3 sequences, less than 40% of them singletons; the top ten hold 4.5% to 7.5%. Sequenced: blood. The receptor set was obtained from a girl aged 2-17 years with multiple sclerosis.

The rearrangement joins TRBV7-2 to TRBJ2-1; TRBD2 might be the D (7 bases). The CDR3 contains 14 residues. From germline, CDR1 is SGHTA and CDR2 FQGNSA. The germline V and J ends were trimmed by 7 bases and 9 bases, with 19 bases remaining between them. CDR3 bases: TGTGCCAGCACCCGAGGGGGGGTAAGCGGTGAGCAGTTCTTC. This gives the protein CASTRGGVSGEQFF.

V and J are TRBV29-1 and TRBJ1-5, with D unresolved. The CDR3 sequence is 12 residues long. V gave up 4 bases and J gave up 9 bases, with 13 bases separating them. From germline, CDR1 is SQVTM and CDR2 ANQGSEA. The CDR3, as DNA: TGCAGCGTTGCGGCAGATCTGGGGCCCCAGCATTTT. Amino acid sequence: CSVAADLGPQHF.

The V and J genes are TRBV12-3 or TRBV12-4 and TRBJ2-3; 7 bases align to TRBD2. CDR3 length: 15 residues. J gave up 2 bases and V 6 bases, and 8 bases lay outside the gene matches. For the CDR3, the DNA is TGTGCCAGCAGCCATCTAGCGGACTCCACAGATACGCAGTATTTT. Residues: CASSHLADSTDTQYF.

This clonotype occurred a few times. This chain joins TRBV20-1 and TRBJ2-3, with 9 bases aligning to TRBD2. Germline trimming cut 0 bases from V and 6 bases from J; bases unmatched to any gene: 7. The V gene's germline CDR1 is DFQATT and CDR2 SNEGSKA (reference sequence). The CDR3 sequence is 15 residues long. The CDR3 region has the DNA TGCAGTGCTAGAGAGTCACTAGCGGGCGGGGATACGCAGTATTTT. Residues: CSARESLAGGDTQYF.

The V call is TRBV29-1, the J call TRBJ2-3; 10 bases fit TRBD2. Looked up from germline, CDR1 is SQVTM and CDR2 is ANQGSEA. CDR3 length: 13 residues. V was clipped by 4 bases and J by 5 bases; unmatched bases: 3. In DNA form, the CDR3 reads TGCAGCGTTGGGTCTAGCGGGAGAGATACGCAGTATTTT. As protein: CSVGSSGRDTQYF.

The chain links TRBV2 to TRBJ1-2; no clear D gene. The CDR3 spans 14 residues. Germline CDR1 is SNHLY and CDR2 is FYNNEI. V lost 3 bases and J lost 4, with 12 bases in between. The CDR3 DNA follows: TGTGCCAGCAGTGATTCCAGGACCGTCTATGGCTACACCTTC. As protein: CASSDSRTVYGYTF.

In DNA form, the CDR3 reads TGTGCCAGCAGTTTTACGCCGGGACAGGGGGGCAAGAACACTGAAGCTTTCTTT. Its protein is CASSFTPGQGGKNTEAFF. J is TRBJ1-1 and V is TRBV9; 11 bases align to TRBD1. The CDR3 length is 18 residues. Unmatched junction bases numbered 13, after V lost 5 bases and J lost 1 base. The V gene's germline CDR1 is SGDLS and CDR2 YYNGEE.

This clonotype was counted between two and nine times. CDR3 coding DNA: TGTGCCATCAGTGAGGCGAGCGGGGTAATCACAGATACGCAGTATTTT. Translating it yields CAISEASGVITDTQYF. The V call is TRBV10-3, the J call TRBJ2-3; 7 bases fit TRBD2. V lost 2 bases and J lost 2; bases outside the gene matches: 7. CDR1 and CDR2 from the germline V gene are ENHRY and SYGVKD. The CDR3 is 16 amino acids.

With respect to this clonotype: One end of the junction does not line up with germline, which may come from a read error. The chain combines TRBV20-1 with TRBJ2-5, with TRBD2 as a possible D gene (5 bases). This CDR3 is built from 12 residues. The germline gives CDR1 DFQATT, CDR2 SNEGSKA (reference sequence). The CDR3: CRARVGEETQYF. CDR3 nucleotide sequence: TGCAGGGCTAGAGTGGGAGAAGAGACCCAGTACTTC.

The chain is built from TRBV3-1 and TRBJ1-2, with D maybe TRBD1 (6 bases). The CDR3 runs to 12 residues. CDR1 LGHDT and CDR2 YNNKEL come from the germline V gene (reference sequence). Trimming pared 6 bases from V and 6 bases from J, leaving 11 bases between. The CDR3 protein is CASSWGTNGYTF. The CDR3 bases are TGTGCCAGCAGTTGGGGGACAAATGGCTACACCTTC. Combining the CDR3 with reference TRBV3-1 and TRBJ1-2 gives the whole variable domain DTAVSQTPKYLVTQMGNDKSIKCEQNLGHDTMYWYKQDSKKFLKIMFSYNNKELIINETVPNRFSPKSPDKAHLNLHINSLELGDSAVYFCASSWGTNGYTFGSGTRLTVV.

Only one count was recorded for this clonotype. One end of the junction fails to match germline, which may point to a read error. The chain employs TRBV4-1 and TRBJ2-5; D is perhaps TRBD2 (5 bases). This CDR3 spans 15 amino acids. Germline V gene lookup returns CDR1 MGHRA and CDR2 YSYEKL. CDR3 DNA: TGCGCCGGCAGCCAAGAAACGTTGAGAGGGTGGGAGCAGTACTTC. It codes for CAGSQETLRGWEQYF.

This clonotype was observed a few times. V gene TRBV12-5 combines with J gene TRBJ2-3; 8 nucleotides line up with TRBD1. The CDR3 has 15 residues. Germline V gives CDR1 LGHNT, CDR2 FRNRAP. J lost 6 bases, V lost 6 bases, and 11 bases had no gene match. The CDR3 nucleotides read TGTGCTAGTGGCGCGACAGGGGACATCCTTGATACGCAGTATTTT. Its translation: CASGATGDILDTQYF.

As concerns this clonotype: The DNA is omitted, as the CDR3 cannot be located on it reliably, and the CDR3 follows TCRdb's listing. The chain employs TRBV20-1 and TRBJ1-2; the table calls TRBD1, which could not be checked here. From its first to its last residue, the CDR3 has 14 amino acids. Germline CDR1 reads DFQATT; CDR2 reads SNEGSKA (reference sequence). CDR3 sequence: CSATDRGNPYGCTF.

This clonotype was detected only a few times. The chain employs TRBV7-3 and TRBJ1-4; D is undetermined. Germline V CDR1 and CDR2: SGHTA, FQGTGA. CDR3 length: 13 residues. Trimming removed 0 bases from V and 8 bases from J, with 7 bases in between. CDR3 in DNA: TGTGCCAGCAGCTTAACTTCGGGAGAAAAACTGTTTTTT. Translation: CASSLTSGEKLFF.

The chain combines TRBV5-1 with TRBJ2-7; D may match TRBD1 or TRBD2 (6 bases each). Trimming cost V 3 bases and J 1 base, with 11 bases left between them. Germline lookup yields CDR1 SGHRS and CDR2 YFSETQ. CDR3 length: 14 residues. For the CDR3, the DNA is TGCGCCAGCAGCTGGACGGGGGCATCCTACGAGCAGTACTTC. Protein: CASSWTGASYEQYF.

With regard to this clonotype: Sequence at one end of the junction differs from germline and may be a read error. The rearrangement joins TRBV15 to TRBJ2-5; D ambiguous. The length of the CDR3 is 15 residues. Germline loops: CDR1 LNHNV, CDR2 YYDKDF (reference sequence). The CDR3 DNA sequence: TGTGCCGCCAGCAGAGAGAGAAGTATCCGGGAGACCCAGTACTTC. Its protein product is CAASRERSIRETQYF.

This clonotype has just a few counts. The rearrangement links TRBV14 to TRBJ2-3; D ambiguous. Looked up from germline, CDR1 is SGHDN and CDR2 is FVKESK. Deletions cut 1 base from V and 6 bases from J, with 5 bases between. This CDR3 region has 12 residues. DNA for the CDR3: TGTGCCAGCAGCCAAGGTTGGGATACGCAGTATTTT. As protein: CASSQGWDTQYF.

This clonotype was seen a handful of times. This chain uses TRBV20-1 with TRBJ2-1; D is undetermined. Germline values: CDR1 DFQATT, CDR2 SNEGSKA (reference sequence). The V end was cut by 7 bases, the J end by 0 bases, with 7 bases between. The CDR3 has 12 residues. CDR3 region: CSVSSSYNEQFF. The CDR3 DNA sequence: TGCAGTGTTTCGAGCTCCTACAATGAGCAGTTCTTC.

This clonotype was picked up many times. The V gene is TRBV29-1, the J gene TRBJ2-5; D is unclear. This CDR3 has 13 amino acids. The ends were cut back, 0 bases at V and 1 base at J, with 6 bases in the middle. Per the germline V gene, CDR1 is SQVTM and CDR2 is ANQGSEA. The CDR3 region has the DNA TGCAGCGTTGAAGAGTGGATCCAAGAGACCCAGTACTTC. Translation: CSVEEWIQETQYF.

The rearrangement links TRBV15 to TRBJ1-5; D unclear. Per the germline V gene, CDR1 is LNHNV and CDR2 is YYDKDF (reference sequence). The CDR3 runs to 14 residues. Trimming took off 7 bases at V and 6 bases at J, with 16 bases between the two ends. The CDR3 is CATTEAGKTQPQHF. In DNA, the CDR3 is TGTGCCACCACCGAAGCGGGGAAGACTCAGCCCCAGCATTTT.

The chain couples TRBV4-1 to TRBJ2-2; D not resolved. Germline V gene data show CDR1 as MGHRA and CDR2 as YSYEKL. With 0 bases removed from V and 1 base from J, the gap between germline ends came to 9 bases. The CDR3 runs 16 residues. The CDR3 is CASSQEGKGNTGELFF. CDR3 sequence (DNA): TGCGCCAGCAGCCAAGAGGGGAAGGGGAACACCGGGGAGCTGTTTTTT.

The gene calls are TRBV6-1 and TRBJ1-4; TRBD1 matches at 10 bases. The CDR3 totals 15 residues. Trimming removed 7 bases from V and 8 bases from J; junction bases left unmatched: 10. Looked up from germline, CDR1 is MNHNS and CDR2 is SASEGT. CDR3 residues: CASIEPGQGTEKLFF. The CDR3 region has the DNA TGTGCCAGCATTGAGCCGGGACAGGGGACAGAAAAACTGTTTTTT.

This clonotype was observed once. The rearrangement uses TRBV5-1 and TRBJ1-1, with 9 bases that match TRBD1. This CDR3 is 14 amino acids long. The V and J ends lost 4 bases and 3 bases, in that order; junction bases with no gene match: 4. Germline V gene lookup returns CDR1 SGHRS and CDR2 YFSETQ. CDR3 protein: CASSRDRVYTEAFF. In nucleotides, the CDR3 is TGCGCCAGCAGCCGGGACAGGGTCTACACTGAAGCTTTCTTT.

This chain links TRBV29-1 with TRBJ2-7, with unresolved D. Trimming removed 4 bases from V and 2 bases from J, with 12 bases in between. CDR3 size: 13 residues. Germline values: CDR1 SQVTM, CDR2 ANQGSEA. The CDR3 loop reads CSVVLGPPYEQYF. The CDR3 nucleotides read TGCAGCGTTGTCTTAGGGCCCCCCTACGAGCAGTACTTC.

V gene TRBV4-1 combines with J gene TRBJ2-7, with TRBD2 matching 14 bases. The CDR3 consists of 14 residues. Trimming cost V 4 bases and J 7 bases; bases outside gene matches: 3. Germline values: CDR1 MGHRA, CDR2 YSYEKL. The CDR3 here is CASSRLAGGREQYF. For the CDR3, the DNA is TGCGCCAGCAGCCGACTAGCGGGGGGGCGTGAGCAGTACTTC.

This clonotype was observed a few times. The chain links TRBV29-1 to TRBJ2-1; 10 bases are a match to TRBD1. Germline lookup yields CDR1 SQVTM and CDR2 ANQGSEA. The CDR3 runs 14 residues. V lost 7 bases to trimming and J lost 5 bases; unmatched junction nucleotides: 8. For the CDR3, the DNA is TGCAGCGGACAAAGACAGGGGGCCGACAATGAGCAGTTCTTC. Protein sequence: CSGQRQGADNEQFF.

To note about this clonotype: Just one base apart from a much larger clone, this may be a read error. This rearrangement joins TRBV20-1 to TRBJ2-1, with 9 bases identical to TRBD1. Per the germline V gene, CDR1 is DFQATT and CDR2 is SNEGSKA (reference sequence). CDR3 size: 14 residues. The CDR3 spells CSAMPGQGTNEQVF. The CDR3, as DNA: TGCAGTGCTATGCCGGGACAGGGTACTAATGAGCAGGTCTTC.

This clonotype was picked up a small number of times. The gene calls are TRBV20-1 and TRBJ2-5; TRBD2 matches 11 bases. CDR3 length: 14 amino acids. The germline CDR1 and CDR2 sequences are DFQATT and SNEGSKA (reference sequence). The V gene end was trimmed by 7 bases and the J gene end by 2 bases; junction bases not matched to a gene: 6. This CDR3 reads CSVASGGLQETQYF. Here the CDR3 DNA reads TGCAGTGTGGCTAGCGGGGGGCTACAAGAGACCCAGTACTTC.